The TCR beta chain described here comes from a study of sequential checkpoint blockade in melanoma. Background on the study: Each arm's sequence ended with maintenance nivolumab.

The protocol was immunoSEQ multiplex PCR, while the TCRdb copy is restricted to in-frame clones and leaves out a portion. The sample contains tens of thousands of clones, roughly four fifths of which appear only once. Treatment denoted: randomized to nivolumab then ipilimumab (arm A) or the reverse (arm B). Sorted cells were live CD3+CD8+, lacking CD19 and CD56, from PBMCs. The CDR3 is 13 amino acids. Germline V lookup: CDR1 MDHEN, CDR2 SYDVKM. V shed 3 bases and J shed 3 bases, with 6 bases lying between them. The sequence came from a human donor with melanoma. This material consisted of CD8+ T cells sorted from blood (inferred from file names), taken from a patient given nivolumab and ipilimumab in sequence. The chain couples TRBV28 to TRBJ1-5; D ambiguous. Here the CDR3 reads CASSFEVNQPQHF. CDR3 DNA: TGTGCCAGCAGTTTTGAGGTCAATCAGCCCCAGCATTTT.